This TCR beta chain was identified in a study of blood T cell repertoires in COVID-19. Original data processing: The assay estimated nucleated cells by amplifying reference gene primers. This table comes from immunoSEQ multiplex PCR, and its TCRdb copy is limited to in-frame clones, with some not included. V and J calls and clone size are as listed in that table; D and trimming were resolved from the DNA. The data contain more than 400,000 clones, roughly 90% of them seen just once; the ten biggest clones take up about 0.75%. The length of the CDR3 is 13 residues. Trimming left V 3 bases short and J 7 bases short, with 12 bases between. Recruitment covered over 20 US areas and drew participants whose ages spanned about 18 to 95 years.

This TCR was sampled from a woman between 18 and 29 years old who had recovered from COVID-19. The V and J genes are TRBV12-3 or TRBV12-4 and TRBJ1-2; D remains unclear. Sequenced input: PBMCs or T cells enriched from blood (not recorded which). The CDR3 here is CASSFGGPRGYTF. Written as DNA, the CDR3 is TGTGCCAGCAGTTTTGGAGGGCCTCGTGGCTACACCTTC.